The 21 T cell receptor beta chains below all came from one sample that was sequenced in a study of CXCR3-negative and CXCR3-positive naive CD8 T cells. Study-level findings and limits: TRB CDR3s of CXCR3-positive naive cells were more hydrophobic than those of CXCR3-negative naive cells.

TRB cDNA libraries were made by UMI-labeled 5' RACE. TCRdb re-called the 5' RACE reads; every CDR3 protein appears as one record, without DNA. The listing records 6,900 or so distinct CDR3 sequences. These receptors have no known antigen. Specimen: naive CXCR3+ CD8+ T cells from blood. Subset meaning: CD45RO-CCR7+CD27+CD95- naive CD8+ T cells expressing CXCR3 (TNR3+). These receptors came from a human donor in good health. Some clones in this sample may be carry-over from other donors' samples.

According to its frequency, this clonotype is medium-sized. The V and J genes are TRBV5-1 and TRBJ2-1; the D call from TCRdb, TRBD2, cannot be confirmed without DNA. Germline CDR1 is SGHRS and CDR2 is YFSETQ. The CDR3 is made up of 17 amino acids. CDR3 loop: CASSPGLAVNSYNEQFF.

In terms of frequency, this clonotype is medium-sized. CDR3 protein: CASSSGSGYQETQYF. The chain joins TRBV7-8 to TRBJ2-5; the D call of TRBD1 rests on TCRdb alone, since no DNA is present to check it. CDR1 is SGHVS, CDR2 FQNEAQ, per germline. The CDR3 spans 15 residues.

This clonotype is labeled medium-sized based on frequency. This rearrangement joins TRBV12-3 or TRBV12-4 to TRBJ2-1. The CDR3 consists of 12 residues. The chain's CDR3 is CASSFGVVEQFF.

By frequency, this clonotype registers medium-sized. The rearrangement links TRBV29-1 to TRBJ1-1. The CDR3 length is 13 residues. The germline V gene has CDR1 SQVTM and CDR2 ANQGSEA. The CDR3 loop is CSVEEGGDVRAFF.

The V and J genes are TRBV2 and TRBJ2-1; absent DNA, TCRdb's TRBD1 call cannot be checked. The CDR3 sequence is 15 residues long. Germline loops: CDR1 SNHLY, CDR2 FYNNEI. CDR3 residues: CASSAGTGGPSEQFF.

This clonotype ranks as medium-sized in terms of frequency. The rearrangement uses TRBV20-1 and TRBJ2-1; the TCRdb call, TRBD1, lacks DNA for checking. The germline CDR1 and CDR2 sequences are DFQATT and SNEGSKA (reference sequence). This CDR3 contains 14 residues. CDR3 sequence: CSAFDRDSYNEQFF.

The gene calls are TRBV5-1 and TRBJ2-7; with no DNA, the TCRdb D assignment of TRBD1 cannot be verified. Germline V lookup: CDR1 SGHRS, CDR2 YFSETQ. The CDR3 runs to 12 residues. CDR3 protein: CASRGQLYEQYF.

This clonotype counts as medium-sized (0.01 to 0.1%) by frequency. The chain links TRBV4-1 to TRBJ2-7; TCRdb gives TRBD1 as the D gene, but with no DNA this cannot be confirmed. Germline assignment: CDR1 MGHRA and CDR2 YSYEKL. The CDR3 is made up of 15 amino acids. The CDR3 sequence is CASSTAPGENGEQYF.

The J gene is TRBJ2-3, the V gene TRBV29-1; TCRdb names TRBD1, which stays unverified in the absence of DNA. This CDR3 is built from 13 residues. Germline V CDR1 and CDR2: SQVTM, ANQGSEA. The CDR3 sequence: CSAEAGDADTQYF.

This chain uses TRBV7-3 with TRBJ1-1. CDR3 length: 13 residues. In germline, CDR1 is SGHTA, CDR2 FQGTGA. The CDR3 loop reads CASRDNENTEAFF.

V and J are TRBV19 and TRBJ2-4; TCRdb's assignment of TRBD1 cannot be checked, as there is no DNA. The CDR3 is 14 amino acids. Looked up from germline, CDR1 is LNHDA and CDR2 is SQIVND (reference sequence). The CDR3 reads CATGTALAKNIQYF.

The chain employs TRBV29-1 and TRBJ2-6; TCRdb's D call of TRBD2 is untestable without DNA. The CDR3 is 15 amino acids. Per the germline V gene, CDR1 is SQVTM and CDR2 is ANQGSEA. The CDR3: CSVWEVTSGANVLTF.

Measured by frequency, this clonotype is medium-sized. The rearrangement joins TRBV12-3 or TRBV12-4 to TRBJ1-1; the D call of TRBD1 rests on TCRdb alone, since no DNA is present to check it. The CDR3 sequence is 15 residues long. CDR3 in amino acids: CASSFAWGQDTEAFF.

Its frequency marks this clonotype as medium-sized (0.01 to 0.1%). The chain uses TRBV6-1 and TRBJ2-5; TCRdb designates TRBD1, a call that cannot be tested without DNA. This CDR3 is built from 15 residues. Germline-derived CDR1 and CDR2 are MNHNS and SASEGT. The CDR3 spells CASSPNWGGSETQYF.

This clonotype is classed as medium-sized by frequency. The chain is built from TRBV12-3 or TRBV12-4 and TRBJ2-3; there is no DNA to check the TCRdb D call of TRBD2. This CDR3 is built from 18 residues. The CDR3 sequence: CASSSPSGGPSITDTQYF.

In terms of frequency, this clonotype is medium-sized. This rearrangement joins TRBV29-1 to TRBJ2-1; the D gene TCRdb calls, TRBD2, cannot be checked with no DNA. CDR3 length: 16 amino acids. In germline, CDR1 is SQVTM, CDR2 ANQGSEA. CDR3 loop: CSVGTSGRSGSNEQFF.

The chain joins TRBV2 to TRBJ1-5. The CDR3 consists of 16 residues. Per germline, CDR1 SNHLY and CDR2 FYNNEI. The CDR3 region is CASSVSEGEPNQPQHF.

This clonotype is classed as medium-sized by frequency. This chain links TRBV5-4 with TRBJ2-5; no DNA is available, so the TRBD2 call from TCRdb remains unchecked. Per the germline V gene, CDR1 is SGHNT and CDR2 is YYREEE (reference sequence). This CDR3 region has 17 residues. The CDR3 protein is CASSPTGAGGRQETQYF.

This clonotype registers medium-sized by frequency. The chain carries TRBV2 and TRBJ2-7. The CDR3 runs 17 residues. The germline V gene has CDR1 SNHLY and CDR2 FYNNEI. CDR3 amino acids: CASSESYGRGRSHEQYF.

J is TRBJ2-7 and V is TRBV6-1; lacking DNA, the TRBD1 call made by TCRdb goes unchecked. The CDR3 has 14 residues. Germline loops: CDR1 MNHNS, CDR2 SASEGT. CDR3 sequence reads: CASSEMTGDYEQYF.

CDR3 protein: CASSFNPNTGELFF. The genes are TRBV5-1 and TRBJ2-2. This CDR3 comprises 14 residues. Per the germline V gene, CDR1 is SGHRS and CDR2 is YFSETQ.